This T cell receptor (beta chain) appears in the sequencing data of a study of T cell responses to AZD1222 COVID-19 vaccine. Study-wide results and limits: Donors in the cohort were predominantly white British and more often female, and clonal diversity was possibly underestimated. Only five to seven AZD1222 recipients tested seropositive at baseline. Reports say nearly half of spike-specific TCRs go after unmutated variant regions.

On this clone: Its matching antigen is unknown.

Trimming shortened V by 6 bases and J by 4 bases, and 15 bases separated the two germline ends. The CDR3 spans 14 residues. CDR1 is LNHDA, CDR2 SQIVND, per germline (reference sequence). Using immunoSEQ multiplex PCR, the repertoire was profiled, and TCRdb retains in-frame clones only, with some absent. This table holds 45,000 to 55,000 clones, around four fifths found once. The chain uses TRBV19 and TRBJ1-2, with D possibly being TRBD1 (5 bases). The origin of this receptor is an adult in good health. Specimen: peripheral blood, collected on day 0 of MenACWY control vaccination. The CDR3 is CASSNGGRFYGYTF. Written as DNA, the CDR3 is TGTGCCAGTAGCAACGGGGGGAGGTTCTATGGCTACACCTTC.